This TCR beta chain is drawn from a study of blood T cells in healthy people across ages (dated by TCRdb to the mid-2010s). In the study overall: In model experiments, template switching captured roughly one uniquely barcoded TCR beta cDNA molecule for every two T cells. Using the same blood draw, the study looked at two additional independent replicas of 1 million unique cDNA reads for two donors, one aged 18 to 30 and the other aged 80 or older. The donors were split into four age groups: young (average roughly 15 years), middle-aged (over 35), aged (62) and long-lived (more than 80). Using deep sequencing normalized with unique cDNA molecular identifiers, the study measured how TCR beta repertoire diversity changes with age. Donors of different ages were randomly distributed across sequencing lanes to avoid experimental bias. Study-wide conclusions, independent of this receptor: Donor CMV infection status was unknown, potentially confounding age-related changes in expanded clonotypes. Bulk unsorted PBMC profiling prevented conclusive comparison of naive and antigen-experienced compartments. Observed TCR beta diversity per million T cells fell roughly linearly with age, and a significant reduction was already apparent by age around 40. Estimates of total diversity from one million sequenced T cells were regarded as lower bounds and underestimates. The percentage of naive T cells measured by flow cytometry correlated strongly with observed TCR beta diversity. The long-lived group showed more naive CD4+ T cells, fewer expanded clones and increased TCR diversity than the aged group, suggesting age selection.

A note on this clonotype: Its antigen has not been determined. No much larger clone is present one base from it, and per-base qualities are unavailable.

The library was produced with 5' RACE. The instrument was an Illumina HiSeq 2500. A second PCR of 7 to 11 cycles was run with a J-beta primer mix and a sample-barcoded 5' primer. Each TCR beta cDNA molecule received a unique molecular identifier from a template-switch 5' adaptor carrying 12 random nucleotides. At least 3 million CDR3-containing paired-end reads were obtained from each sample. First-strand cDNA was synthesized from all RNA with the Mint cDNA synthesis kit, primed by a TRBC-specific oligonucleotide. All cDNA was treated with uracil-DNA glycosylase and then went through a first 18-cycle PCR with the universal primers M1SS and BC2_uni_R. In the authors' own workflow: For normalization, 1 million high-quality reads were randomly selected from each sample, with every read carrying a distinct molecular identifier. Reads with shared molecular identifiers were discarded instead of being binned into consensus sequences. CDR3 identification, clonotype clustering and error correction used MiTCR with a Q25 quality threshold and the strictest error-elimination algorithm. Lower-bound total TCR beta diversity was estimated with a nonparametric unseen species model using Euler transformation. Using fastp at Q25 and MiXCR, TCRdb reprocessed the public reads and kept productive beta chains. Here each entry gathers all rows of one CDR3 protein and keeps the most common genes and DNA. The V and J calls and clone size are TCRdb's, not the authors'. For this sample the table gives 1.5 million to 2 million distinct CDR3 sequences, of which roughly 52% were detected only once. The ten largest account for over 2% of the sample.

Donors were 40 or so systemically healthy Caucasian individuals from Russia aged roughly 6 to 90 years. Each donor gave 8 to 10 milliliters of peripheral blood, drawn into EDTA-treated Vacutainer tubes. Ficoll-Paque density-gradient centrifugation was used to isolate PBMCs, with at least 6 million per sample. Total RNA, at least 6 micrograms per sample, was extracted from PBMCs with Trizol reagent. The percentages of naive CD45RAhigh/CD27high T cells were determined by flow cytometry on a PBMC aliquot from every donor. The specimen sequenced was blood. The TCR was taken from a woman in her forties in good health.

CDR3 protein: CASSQLPGLQETQFF. The nucleotide sequence is TGCGCCAGCAGCCAACTACCGGGACTACAAGAGACCCAGTTCTTC. In this chain, TRBV4-3 is recombined with TRBJ2-5, and TRBD2 matches 7 of the central bases. The J call is doubtful: the DNA matches TRBJ2-1 better. From the cysteine up to the phenylalanine, the CDR3 has a length of 15 residues. This entry keeps only the CDR3 DNA: 45 bases, framed from base 1. The germline V gene supplies CDR1 LGHNA and CDR2 YSLEER.